Presented here are 17 T cell receptor beta chains from one specimen sequenced in a study of spatial heterogeneity in lung cancer. The time point was: blood at routine non-recurrence follow-up after resection. TCRdb reprocessed the 5' RACE reads via MiXCR and lists one record per CDR3 protein. The data contain under 150,000 distinct CDR3 sequences, 11% of them singletons. The starting material was PBMCs, obtained at follow-up. The receptors were sampled from a female donor with early-stage non-small cell lung cancer.

This sequence joins TRBV9 and TRBJ1-6; D call uncertain. V lost 3 bases and J lost 7, with 11 bases in between. There are 14 residues in the CDR3. Germline CDR1 and CDR2: SGDLS and YYNGEE. CDR3: CASSADMKNSPLHF. CDR3 in DNA: TGTGCCAGCAGCGCCGACATGAAAAATTCACCCCTCCACTTT. Using reference TRBV9 and TRBJ1-6 for the parts outside the CDR3, the full variable domain is DSGVTQTPKHLITATGQRVTLRCSPRSGDLSVYWYQQSLDQGLQFLIQYYNGEERAKGNILERFSAQQFPDLHSELNLSSLELGDSALYFCASSADMKNSPLHFGNGTRLTVT.

As regards this clonotype: Being one base from a much bigger clone, this may be a read error. The chain joins TRBV10-1 to TRBJ2-3, with D uncertain. This CDR3 is built from 13 residues. Germline V gene data show CDR1 as WNHNN and CDR2 as SYGVQD (reference sequence). DNA of the CDR3: TGCGCCATCAGTGAGGCGGGCACAGATACGCAGTATTTT. Translation gives CAISEAGTDTQYF.

The gene calls are TRBV7-9 and TRBJ2-1; weak D call: TRBD2 (6 bases). Per the germline V gene, CDR1 is SEHNR and CDR2 is FQNEAQ (reference sequence). This CDR3 is 15 amino acids long. Between the trimmed V and J ends, which lost 5 bases and 11 bases, there was a span of 22 bases. The CDR3 sequence is CASSKQAGTSSKQFF. The CDR3 DNA reads as TGTGCCAGCAGCAAACAGGCCGGGACTTCGAGCAAGCAGTTCTTC.

The rearrangement joins TRBV6-6 to TRBJ1-2, with D maybe TRBD1 (5 bases). This CDR3 region has 14 residues. The V and J ends lost 4 bases and 4 bases respectively, with 13 bases between them. Germline values: CDR1 MNHNY, CDR2 SVGAGI (reference sequence). As DNA, the CDR3 is TGTGCCAGCAGTTCCGGAGGGGAGGGCTATGGCTACACCTTC. Its protein product is CASSSGGEGYGYTF.

The chain is built from TRBV5-4 and TRBJ1-3; 7 nucleotides line up with TRBD1. J lost 3 bases, V lost 4 bases, and 7 bases had no gene match. Germline CDR1 SGHNT, CDR2 YYREEE (reference sequence). The CDR3 runs to 15 residues. The CDR3 coding sequence is TGTGCCAGCAGCATGGACAGGCGGAGTGGAAACACCATATATTTT. It encodes CASSMDRRSGNTIYF.

The gene calls are TRBV28 and TRBJ2-3; the D is unclear. Trimming took 5 bases from V and 5 from J, leaving 11 bases between them. In germline, CDR1 is MDHEN, CDR2 SYDVKM. The CDR3 is 13 residues long. The CDR3 DNA follows: TGTGCCAGCAGTCTTTACCCCGAAGATACGCAGTATTTT. It encodes CASSLYPEDTQYF.

V gene TRBV23-1 combines with J gene TRBJ2-5; the D gene is possibly TRBD1 (6 bases). TRBV23-1 is classed as an ORF, of uncertain function. Trimming pared 9 bases from V and 7 bases from J, leaving 18 bases between. The CDR3 totals 13 residues. The CDR3 coding sequence is TGCGCCAGAACGTACCGGGACAACGGGACCCAGTACTTC. Protein sequence: CARTYRDNGTQYF.

This clonotype has ten or more counts. The chain links TRBV29-1 to TRBJ1-4, with 9 bases lining up with TRBD1. The CDR3 spans 12 residues. Germline lookup yields CDR1 SQVTM and CDR2 ANQGSEA. Losses at the gene ends were 6 bases for V and 8 bases for J; bases not matched to a gene: 4. The CDR3 region has the DNA TGCAGCGTGGGGACAGGGAGAGAAAAACTGTTTTTT. Translating gives CSVGTGREKLFF.

On this clonotype itself: A much more abundant neighbour one base away suggests this may be a read error. The chain recombines TRBV18 with TRBJ2-1, with D maybe TRBD2 (5 bases). Germline assignment: CDR1 KGHSH and CDR2 LQKENI. This CDR3 spans 15 amino acids. CDR3 protein: CANSPLGSSYNEQFF. Written as DNA, the CDR3 is TGTGCCAACTCACCATTGGGGAGCTCCTACAATGAGCAGTTCTTC.

This chain uses TRBV6-5 with TRBJ2-3; TRBD1 matches 8 bases. J lost 6 bases, V lost 4 bases, and 9 bases had no gene match. Per germline, CDR1 MNHEY and CDR2 SVGAGI. The CDR3 covers 15 residues. The CDR3 here is CASSFTGGSEDTQYF. The CDR3 bases are TGTGCCAGCAGTTTCACAGGGGGAAGTGAGGATACGCAGTATTTT.

This clonotype showed up just a few times. This rearrangement joins TRBV5-4 to TRBJ2-1; 8 nucleotides line up with TRBD2. CDR3 length: 15 amino acids. V dropped 0 bases and J dropped 4; count of bases not matched to a gene: 3. Germline CDR1 reads SGHNT; CDR2 reads YYREEE (reference sequence). CDR3 coding DNA: TGTGCCAGCAGCTTGGGGCGGGAGGTATACAATGAGCAGTTCTTC. Its protein product is CASSLGREVYNEQFF.

The V gene is TRBV6-2 or TRBV6-3, the J gene TRBJ1-2; no clear D gene. The CDR3 spans 13 residues. Germline V gene sequence: CDR1 MNHEY, CDR2 SVGEGT. Trimming took 1 base from V and 6 from J, leaving 9 bases between them. The CDR3 reads CASSYYTSDGYTF. The CDR3 DNA reads as TGTGCCAGCAGTTACTACACCAGCGATGGCTACACCTTC.

This clonotype has just a few counts. The rearrangement uses TRBV19 and TRBJ2-1; D call uncertain. Germline V gene sequence: CDR1 LNHDA, CDR2 SQIVND (reference sequence). Trimming removed 6 bases at V and 0 bases at J, with 12 bases between. The CDR3 runs 15 residues. In DNA form, the CDR3 reads TGTGCCAGTAGGCAGGTATCGAGCTCCTACAATGAGCAGTTCTTC. Amino acid sequence: CASRQVSSSYNEQFF.

The CDR3 is CASSIAGPGELFF. The CDR3 nucleotides read TGTGCCAGCAGCATAGCGGGACCCGGGGAGCTGTTTTTT. This chain connects TRBV5-4 to TRBJ2-2, with 8 bases lining up with TRBD2. CDR3 length: 13 residues. Germline CDR1 and CDR2: SGHNT and YYREEE (reference sequence). V shed 4 bases, J shed 6 bases, and the junction held 2 bases outside the gene matches.

The chain uses TRBV29-1 and TRBJ2-3; the D gene is possibly TRBD2 (5 bases). This CDR3 is built from 13 residues. V lost 4 bases and J 2 bases, leaving 10 bases between the germline ends. Looked up from germline, CDR1 is SQVTM and CDR2 is ANQGSEA. CDR3 sequence: CSVAGSTTDTQYF. Written as DNA, the CDR3 is TGCAGCGTTGCGGGGTCAACCACAGATACGCAGTATTTT.

This clonotype turned up a few times. The chain combines TRBV7-8 with TRBJ1-2, with D uncertain. This CDR3 has 12 amino acids. With 8 bases removed from V and 4 bases from J, the gap between germline ends came to 11 bases. Germline CDR1 SGHVS, CDR2 FQNEAQ. CDR3 sequence reads: CASHQIPYGYTF. Written as DNA, the CDR3 is TGTGCCAGCCATCAGATCCCCTATGGCTACACCTTC.

The rearrangement joins TRBV27 to TRBJ2-3; 9 positions match TRBD2. CDR1 is MNHEY, CDR2 SMNVEV, per germline (reference sequence). V lost 0 bases, J lost 1 base, and 2 bases stayed unmatched. The CDR3 runs to 16 residues. The DNA of the CDR3 is TGTGCCAGCAGTTTATCGGTAGCGGGAGGCACAGATACGCAGTATTTT. This sequence encodes CASSLSVAGGTDTQYF.